Shown below are 23 T cell receptor beta chains from a single sample sequenced in a study of OX40 agonist ivuxolimab in advanced cancers. Assay used: immunoSEQ multiplex PCR; TCRdb lists only in-frame clones, some missing. The repertoire consists of some 60,000 clones, with approximately 86% occurring once and the leading ten covering 12% to 15%. Source: CD4+ or CD8+ T cells sorted from blood, taken in a trial of the OX40 agonist ivuxolimab. The receptors here all came from an adult with an advanced solid tumor such as melanoma, head and neck, liver or kidney cancer.

This sequence joins TRBV9 and TRBJ2-1; D perhaps matches TRBD1 (6 bases). V was shortened by 7 bases and J by 7 bases, with 27 bases between the two germline ends. This CDR3 region has 17 residues. Germline assignment: CDR1 SGDLS and CDR2 YYNGEE. CDR3 DNA: TGTGCCAGCCTACTGGGGGCCCCTACCCCCCTCGGGAATGAGCAGTTCTTC. This encodes CASLLGAPTPLGNEQFF.

The genes are TRBV18 and TRBJ1-1; a weak D match, TRBD1 (6 bases). The CDR3 length is 16 residues. Trimming pared 0 bases from V and 4 bases from J, leaving 15 bases between. CDR1 and CDR2 from the germline V gene are KGHSH and LQKENI. The DNA of the CDR3 is TGTGCCAGCTCACCACCAGGGTGGGGGGCGGGCACTGAAGCTTTCTTT. Translated, it gives CASSPPGWGAGTEAFF.

The V gene is TRBV28, the J gene TRBJ2-1; unclear D gene. Germline-derived CDR1 and CDR2 are MDHEN and SYDVKM. This CDR3 is built from 14 residues. With 5 bases removed from V and 6 bases from J, the gap between germline ends came to 14 bases. CDR3 sequence (DNA): TGTGCCAGCAGTGCGCCCCCGTGGAGCAATGAGCAGTTCTTC. Translating gives CASSAPPWSNEQFF.

The chain joins TRBV28 to TRBJ2-2; D call uncertain. This CDR3 contains 14 residues. V was trimmed by 4 bases and J by 11 bases, leaving 17 bases between them. Germline values: CDR1 MDHEN, CDR2 SYDVKM. The CDR3 region has the DNA TGTGCCAGCAGTTCCTACACGGAAGATAGAGAGCTGTTTTTT. It translates to CASSSYTEDRELFF. Together with reference TRBV28 and TRBJ2-2, the CDR3 gives the full variable domain: DVKVTQSSRYLVKRTGEKVFLECVQDMDHENMFWYRQDPGLGLRLIYFSYDVKMKEKGDIPEGYSVSREKKERFSLILESASTNQTSMYLCASSSYTEDRELFFGEGSRLTVL.

V is TRBV19 and J is TRBJ1-2, with D uncertain. Germline assignment: CDR1 LNHDA and CDR2 SQIVND (reference sequence). The length of the CDR3 is 14 residues. Trimming pared 3 bases from V and 3 bases from J, leaving 11 bases between. CDR3 region: CASSIWDLDYGYTF. As DNA, the CDR3 is TGTGCCAGTAGTATTTGGGATCTTGACTATGGCTACACCTTC.

The V call is TRBV28, the J call TRBJ2-4, with 9 bases fitting TRBD1. This CDR3 is built from 16 residues. The junction had 10 bases not matched to a gene; V was cut back by 8 bases and J by 2 bases. Germline loops: CDR1 MDHEN, CDR2 SYDVKM. CDR3 protein: CASRLATGGSKNIQYF. The DNA for the CDR3 is TGTGCCAGCCGCCTAGCGACAGGGGGATCCAAAAACATTCAGTACTTC.

This sequence joins TRBV4-1 and TRBJ2-5; D gene ambiguous. Germline lookup yields CDR1 MGHRA and CDR2 YSYEKL. The V gene lost 1 base and the J gene lost 2 bases, with 5 bases spanning the gap. The CDR3 has 13 residues. The CDR3 DNA reads as TGCGCCAGCAGCCAAGGATTGCAAGAGACCCAGTACTTC. This codes for CASSQGLQETQYF.

The CDR3 DNA sequence: TGTGCCAGCAGGCGTCCGGGACAGGGAATAATACAGCCCCAGCATTTT. Translating it yields CASRRPGQGIIQPQHF. The chain couples TRBV28 to TRBJ1-5; 9 bases map to TRBD1. CDR1 MDHEN and CDR2 SYDVKM come from the germline V gene. The CDR3 is made up of 16 amino acids. The V gene end was trimmed by 6 bases and the J gene end by 7 bases; junction bases not matched to a gene: 13.

CDR3 sequence: CASRNLRESTGELFF. The CDR3 bases are TGTGCCAGCAGAAACCTTCGAGAGTCCACCGGGGAGCTGTTTTTT. The chain couples TRBV11-2 to TRBJ2-2; D unclear. This CDR3 spans 15 amino acids. The V end lost 6 bases, the J end lost 4 bases, and 15 bases lay between the germline ends. CDR1 SGHAT and CDR2 FQNNGV come from the germline V gene.

This clone was picked up a small number of times. This chain connects TRBV28 to TRBJ1-4, with a weak D call TRBD1 (5 bases). The CDR3 spans 18 residues. The germline V gene has CDR1 MDHEN and CDR2 SYDVKM. V was shortened by 7 bases and J by 4 bases, with 25 bases between the two germline ends. This CDR3 reads CASTTLIPVTEYNEKLFF. Here the CDR3 DNA reads TGTGCCAGCACTACCCTCATCCCCGTGACAGAGTATAATGAAAAACTGTTTTTT.

The chain recombines TRBV30 with TRBJ2-2; 9 nucleotides match TRBD2. The CDR3 runs 14 residues. V lost 4 bases, J lost 7 bases, and 7 bases stayed unmatched. In germline, CDR1 is GTSNPN, CDR2 SVGIG (reference sequence). In nucleotides, the CDR3 is TGTGCCTGGAAGGTTAGCGGGAGTGGCGGGGAGCTGTTTTTT. The encoded protein is CAWKVSGSGGELFF.

The rearrangement uses TRBV9 and TRBJ2-7, with 7 bases identical to TRBD2. This CDR3 is 14 amino acids long. Trimming took 0 bases from V and 4 from J; bases not matched to a gene: 4. Germline V CDR1 and CDR2: SGDLS, YYNGEE. The CDR3 DNA sequence: TGTGCCAGCAGCGTAGGGCAGGGAGGGTACGAGCAGTACTTC. Translating gives CASSVGQGGYEQYF. The entire variable domain, with the rest obtained from reference TRBV9 and TRBJ2-7, is as follows: DSGVTQTPKHLITATGQRVTLRCSPRSGDLSVYWYQQSLDQGLQFLIQYYNGEERAKGNILERFSAQQFPDLHSELNLSSLELGDSALYFCASSVGQGGYEQYFGPGTRLTVT.

This clone showed up just a few times. Other DNA variants within this sample encode the same CDR3. The genes are TRBV5-4 and TRBJ2-3; the D gene is possibly TRBD2 (6 bases). V lost 4 bases to trimming and J lost 1 base, with 10 bases between them. There are 14 residues in the CDR3. CDR1 is SGHNT and CDR2 is YYREEE in the germline V gene (reference sequence). The CDR3 loop reads CASSPRGGTDTQYF. In DNA form, the CDR3 reads TGTGCCAGCAGCCCGCGGGGAGGCACAGATACGCAGTATTTT.

The genes are TRBV5-8 and TRBJ2-7, with D hard to call. The germline V gene has CDR1 SGHTS and CDR2 YDEGEE. The CDR3 is 13 amino acids. V was cut by 0 bases and J by 2 bases, with 6 bases left in between. CDR3 coding DNA: TGTGCCAGCAGCTTGGGGGAAGCCTACGAGCAGTACTTC. Its translation is CASSLGEAYEQYF.

This clone appeared a single time. J is TRBJ1-4 and V is TRBV7-9; D is possibly TRBD1 (5 bases). The germline V gene has CDR1 SEHNR and CDR2 FQNEAQ (reference sequence). With 10 bases removed from V and 8 bases from J, the gap between germline ends came to 14 bases. This CDR3 contains 12 residues. CDR3: CATAAWGEKLFF. The CDR3 region has the DNA TGTGCCACCGCGGCCTGGGGGGAAAAACTGTTTTTT. The full variable domain, completed using reference TRBV7-9 and TRBJ1-4, is DTGVSQNPRHKITKRGQNVTFRCDPISEHNRLYWYRQTLGQGPEFLTYFQNEAQLEKSRLLSDRFSAERPKGSFSTLEIQRTEQGDSAMYLCATAAWGEKLFFGSGTQLSVL.

V is TRBV27 and J is TRBJ2-5; D is uncertain. V was clipped by 2 bases and J by 0 bases, with 7 bases between them. CDR1 is MNHEY and CDR2 is SMNVEV in the germline V gene (reference sequence). CDR3 length: 14 residues. CDR3 in DNA: TGTGCCAGCAGTTTAAACCCTTACCAAGAGACCCAGTACTTC. It encodes CASSLNPYQETQYF.

This chain joins TRBV5-1 and TRBJ2-1; D uncertain. V was clipped by 4 bases and J by 6 bases, with 11 bases between them. Per the germline V gene, CDR1 is SGHRS and CDR2 is YFSETQ. This CDR3 is built from 13 residues. The CDR3 loop is CASSTEAFNEQFF. The CDR3 DNA is TGCGCCAGCAGCACGGAAGCGTTCAATGAGCAGTTCTTC.

V gene TRBV20-1 combines with J gene TRBJ2-3, with TRBD2 matching over 10 bases. Germline assignment: CDR1 DFQATT and CDR2 SNEGSKA (reference sequence). The CDR3 spans 11 residues. Trimming removed 6 bases from V and 14 bases from J; junction bases left unmatched: 8. The CDR3 reads CSATGLAVLYF. The CDR3 coding sequence is TGCAGTGCCACAGGACTAGCGGTTCTGTATTTT.

The chain links TRBV4-1 to TRBJ2-2; D may correspond to TRBD1 or TRBD2 (5 bases each). The V gene lost 0 bases and the J gene lost 0 bases, with 11 bases spanning the gap. Per germline, CDR1 MGHRA and CDR2 YSYEKL. This CDR3 has 17 amino acids. CDR3 nucleotides: TGCGCCAGCAGCCAAGATAGGGGAGAAACGAACACCGGGGAGCTGTTTTTT. This translates into CASSQDRGETNTGELFF.

The V call is TRBV13, the J call TRBJ1-1, with D unresolved. Trimming pared 2 bases from V and 8 bases from J, leaving 3 bases between. This CDR3 region has 10 residues. In germline, CDR1 is PRHDT, CDR2 FYEKMQ (reference sequence). This CDR3 is CASSLQEAFF. CDR3 DNA sequence: TGTGCCAGCAGCTTACAGGAAGCTTTCTTT.

The chain uses TRBV10-1 and TRBJ2-1; 9 nucleotides match TRBD2. Germline V lookup: CDR1 WNHNN, CDR2 SYGVQD (reference sequence). CDR3 length equals 17 residues. The V segment lost 1 base and the J segment 3 bases; nucleotides outside the gene matches: 7. The CDR3 protein is CASSEFVGREGYNEQFF. CDR3 sequence (DNA): TGCGCCAGCAGTGAGTTTGTCGGGCGGGAGGGCTACAATGAGCAGTTCTTC.

This chain connects TRBV2 to TRBJ2-3; D unclear. Deletions cut 7 bases from V and 2 bases from J, with 10 bases between. CDR1 is SNHLY and CDR2 is FYNNEI in the germline V gene. The CDR3 sequence is 13 residues long. The DNA for the CDR3 is TGTGCCAGCAAGGTTCGGAACACAGATACGCAGTATTTT. Its translation: CASKVRNTDTQYF.

This chain links TRBV5-1 with TRBJ2-2; a weak D match, TRBD1 (6 bases). Trimming took 3 bases from V and 0 from J, leaving 12 bases between them. The length of the CDR3 is 16 residues. Germline V gene sequence: CDR1 SGHRS, CDR2 YFSETQ. CDR3 bases: TGCGCCAGCAGCTCTGGGGACACCGCGAACACCGGGGAGCTGTTTTTT. Translated, it gives CASSSGDTANTGELFF.